This TCR beta chain was recorded in a study of blood T cell repertoires in COVID-19. The CDR3 is 14 amino acids. Trimming removed 3 bases from V and 2 bases from J, with 10 bases in between. Per the germline V gene, CDR1 is SEHNR and CDR2 is FQNEAQ (reference sequence). Per the study methods: Scientists estimated how many nucleated cells there were by amplifying reference gene primers. TCRdb's copy holds only in-frame clones and misses some; the assay was immunoSEQ multiplex PCR. V and J calls and clone size follow that table, whereas D and trimming were derived from the DNA. The sample carries a few hundred thousand clones, 75% to 85% recorded once. Seattle-derived patients entered the study during active infection and were followed longitudinally.

This chain joins TRBV7-9 and TRBJ1-1; D unresolved. The source is a woman in her seventies with COVID-19, enrolled during active disease. The sequencing sample was made of peripheral blood. CDR3 amino acids: CASSLAVTNTEAFF. The CDR3 nucleotides read TGTGCCAGCAGCTTGGCTGTCACCAACACTGAAGCTTTCTTT.